A single sample is the source of the 22 T cell receptor beta chains below, sequenced in a study of graft-versus-host responses after intestinal transplantation. The assay was immunoSEQ multiplex PCR, and TCRdb's table has in-frame clones only and misses some. The table lists some 45,000 clones, roughly 91% of them singletons. The source material was PBMCs, sampled 524 days after transplant. The source is a human patient who received an intestinal transplant, so some T cells may come from the graft donor.

This chain joins TRBV5-1 and TRBJ1-2; maybe TRBD1 (6 bases). Germline lookup yields CDR1 SGHRS and CDR2 YFSETQ. Trimming removed 3 bases from V and 1 base from J, with 7 bases in between. CDR3 length: 13 residues. The CDR3 here is CASSSDSNYGYTF. The DNA for the CDR3 is TGCGCCAGCAGCTCGGACAGTAACTATGGCTACACCTTC.

The chain couples TRBV7-9 to TRBJ2-5, with 14 bases matching TRBD2. Germline V lookup: CDR1 SEHNR, CDR2 FQNEAQ (reference sequence). This CDR3 is built from 17 residues. The ends lost 5 bases at V and 5 bases at J; junction bases unmatched: 10. CDR3 coding DNA: TGTGCCAGCAGCCTCCTGAGGACTAGCGGGAGGAGGGAGACCCAGTACTTC. Translating it yields CASSLLRTSGRRETQYF.

The chain links TRBV5-6 to TRBJ2-5, with a tentative D call TRBD2 (5 bases). Trimming left V 0 bases short and J 12 bases short, with 9 bases between. From germline, CDR1 is SGHDT and CDR2 YYEEEE. The CDR3 spans 11 residues. The CDR3, as DNA: TGTGCCAGCAGCTTGGGGCGAGGGAAGTACTTC. It encodes CASSLGRGKYF.

This chain joins TRBV5-8 and TRBJ1-1; no clear D. Between the trimmed V and J ends, which lost 3 bases and 2 bases, there was a span of 11 bases. Germline lookup yields CDR1 SGHTS and CDR2 YDEGEE. This CDR3 is built from 14 residues. The CDR3 nucleotides are TGTGCCAGCAGCTCAAGAGGGAAAAACACTGAAGCTTTCTTT. Translation: CASSSRGKNTEAFF.

This chain joins TRBV9 and TRBJ1-3; 9 bases map to TRBD1. Germline trimming cut 0 bases from V and 0 bases from J; bases unmatched to any gene: 13. Germline V CDR1 and CDR2: SGDLS, YYNGEE. There are 20 residues in the CDR3. For the CDR3, the DNA is TGTGCCAGCAGCGTAGACCCTCCGGGACAGGGCCCGATCTCTGGAAACACCATATATTTT. It yields the protein CASSVDPPGQGPISGNTIYF.

The genes are TRBV6-6 and TRBJ2-7; 9 bases agree with TRBD1. Trimming cost V 6 bases and J 3 bases; bases outside gene matches: 6. CDR1 is MNHNY, CDR2 SVGAGI, per germline (reference sequence). The CDR3 length is 14 residues. The CDR3 protein is CASSAGTGFYEQYF. CDR3 DNA: TGTGCCAGCAGCGCCGGGACAGGGTTCTACGAGCAGTACTTC.

The chain is built from TRBV7-9 and TRBJ2-7; 12 bases line up with TRBD2. In germline, CDR1 is SEHNR, CDR2 FQNEAQ (reference sequence). This CDR3 comprises 18 residues. The V and J ends lost 3 bases and 0 bases, in that order; junction bases with no gene match: 9. Written as DNA, the CDR3 is TGTGCCAGCAGCTTTACTAGCGGGAGGCCCAAGAGCTCCTACGAGCAGTACTTC. Translated: CASSFTSGRPKSSYEQYF.

The chain couples TRBV18 to TRBJ2-2; D might be TRBD1 or TRBD2, each matching 5 bases. V was pared by 3 bases and J by 0 bases, with 5 bases between. Germline V gene sequence: CDR1 KGHSH, CDR2 LQKENI. The CDR3 is 14 amino acids. The chain's CDR3 is CASSPGANTGELFF. DNA of the CDR3: TGTGCCAGCTCACCGGGGGCGAACACCGGGGAGCTGTTTTTT.

This clone was recorded once. The rearrangement links TRBV4-3 to TRBJ2-1; D might be TRBD2 (6 bases). The CDR3 has 16 residues. Germline-derived CDR1 and CDR2 are LGHNA and YSLEER. V gave up 3 bases and J gave up 4 bases, with 16 bases separating them. The CDR3 sequence: CASSQAGGGIYNEQFF. CDR3 coding DNA: TGCGCCAGCAGCCAGGCGGGCGGCGGGATATACAATGAGCAGTTCTTC.

The chain has TRBV6-1 and TRBJ2-7; possibly TRBD1 for D (6 bases). Trimming took off 8 bases at V and 3 bases at J, with 11 bases between the two ends. The CDR3 has 12 amino acids. Germline CDR1 and CDR2: MNHNS and SASEGT. CDR3 coding DNA: TGTGCCAGCGAGCTACAGGGCTACGAGCAGTACTTC. Amino acids: CASELQGYEQYF.

The V call is TRBV15, the J call TRBJ1-3; possible D gene TRBD1, 5 bases. The germline V and J ends were trimmed by 4 bases and 0 bases, with 10 bases remaining between them. The CDR3 is 15 residues long. Germline-derived CDR1 and CDR2 are LNHNV and YYDKDF (reference sequence). Here the CDR3 DNA reads TGTGCCACCAGCATAGACAGTGACTCTGGAAACACCATATATTTT. Its translation: CATSIDSDSGNTIYF.

The chain has TRBV28 and TRBJ1-5; D is perhaps TRBD1 (6 bases). CDR3 length equals 14 residues. The germline CDR1 and CDR2 sequences are MDHEN and SYDVKM. Trimming shortened V by 5 bases and J by 4 bases, and 12 bases separated the two germline ends. As DNA, the CDR3 is TGTGCCAGCAGTAGCGGGGGCGGAAATCAGCCCCAGCATTTT. This sequence encodes CASSSGGGNQPQHF.

This clone occurred once. This chain links TRBV4-2 with TRBJ2-7, with 12 bases fitting TRBD1. The CDR3 is 16 amino acids. In germline, CDR1 is LGHNA, CDR2 YNFKEQ. J was trimmed by 6 bases and V by 0 bases; bases with no gene match: 6. The CDR3 nucleotides read TGTGCCAGCAGCCAAGATCGGGGGACAGGGGGCCGCGAGCAGTACTTC. As protein: CASSQDRGTGGREQYF.

The chain links TRBV19 to TRBJ2-5; 15 nucleotides align to TRBD2. Trimming removed 5 bases from V and 12 bases from J; junction bases left unmatched: 7. Germline values: CDR1 LNHDA, CDR2 SQIVND (reference sequence). The CDR3 sequence is 14 residues long. The CDR3 DNA is TGTGCCAGTAGTTCCTCGGGACTAGCGGGAGGCGAGTACTTC. The encoded protein is CASSSSGLAGGEYF.

The V and J genes are TRBV9 and TRBJ2-1; TRBD2 matches at 11 bases. The CDR3 length is 16 residues. Germline V gene data show CDR1 as SGDLS and CDR2 as YYNGEE. V was clipped by 0 bases and J by 4 bases; unmatched bases: 3. CDR3 bases: TGTGCCAGCAGCGTAGGTTCTAGCGGGGGGTACAATGAGCAGTTCTTC. It specifies CASSVGSSGGYNEQFF.

This clone was counted a few times. The J gene is TRBJ1-5, the V gene TRBV15; no clear D. Germline V gives CDR1 LNHNV, CDR2 YYDKDF (reference sequence). The V end lost 2 bases, the J end lost 3 bases, and 2 bases lay between the germline ends. This CDR3 comprises 12 residues. CDR3 amino acids: CATSRSNQPQHF. CDR3 DNA: TGTGCCACCAGCAGATCCAATCAGCCCCAGCATTTT.

The chain employs TRBV9 and TRBJ1-1; possibly TRBD1 for D (5 bases). V gave up 0 bases and J gave up 1 base, with 10 bases separating them. The CDR3 length is 15 residues. Germline assignment: CDR1 SGDLS and CDR2 YYNGEE. As DNA, the CDR3 is TGTGCCAGCAGCGTAGAAGGACACCAGAACACTGAAGCTTTCTTT. Its translation: CASSVEGHQNTEAFF.

This clone was observed once. The chain is built from TRBV4-1 and TRBJ1-2, with D possibly being TRBD1 (6 bases). Trimming stripped 0 bases from V and 2 bases from J, with 10 bases between. CDR3 size: 15 residues. Per germline, CDR1 MGHRA and CDR2 YSYEKL. CDR3 region: CASSQDVRGNYGYTF. For the CDR3, the DNA is TGCGCCAGCAGCCAAGATGTGAGGGGGAACTATGGCTACACCTTC.

The rearrangement uses TRBV19 and TRBJ1-4; D unresolved. CDR1 is LNHDA and CDR2 is SQIVND in the germline V gene (reference sequence). CDR3 length: 12 amino acids. Trimming took off 5 bases at V and 4 bases at J, with 5 bases between the two ends. The DNA for the CDR3 is TGTGCCAGTAGTTTTATTAATGAAAAACTGTTTTTT. It yields the protein CASSFINEKLFF.

CDR3 bases: TGTGCCAGCAACAGGGATGGCACCGGGGAGCTGTTTTTT. Amino acids: CASNRDGTGELFF. The chain links TRBV2 to TRBJ2-2; TRBD1 is a possible D gene (6 bases). V was clipped by 7 bases and J by 4 bases, with 10 bases between them. The CDR3 is made up of 13 amino acids. Per germline, CDR1 SNHLY and CDR2 FYNNEI.

The V gene is TRBV9, the J gene TRBJ2-1, with 14 nucleotides matching TRBD2. This CDR3 comprises 15 residues. Trimming cost V 2 bases and J 9 bases; bases outside gene matches: 4. The germline CDR1 and CDR2 sequences are SGDLS and YYNGEE. The CDR3: CASSVGTSGSSEQFF. CDR3 nucleotide sequence: TGTGCCAGCAGCGTTGGGACTAGCGGGAGTAGTGAGCAGTTCTTC.

The rearrangement links TRBV19 to TRBJ1-3, with unresolved D. V gave up 7 bases and J gave up 8 bases, with 15 bases separating them. This CDR3 is built from 13 residues. Germline-derived CDR1 and CDR2 are LNHDA and SQIVND (reference sequence). CDR3 nucleotide sequence: TGTGCCAGTAACCCGAATCCGGCGGACACCATATATTTT. It codes for CASNPNPADTIYF.